This T cell receptor (beta chain) was sequenced during a study of beta chain features in type 1 diabetes. This clone was counted a few times. Its antigen is not identified. Expressed TCRB transcripts were sequenced because the entire RNA isolate underwent reverse transcription. The method was immunoSEQ multiplex PCR; TCRdb's version includes in-frame clones alone and lacks a portion of them. This table holds 450,000 or so clones, 10% to 12% found once. Overall study results and limits: Patients' naive, central memory and regulatory TCRB repertoires appeared more alike than those of healthy donors.

This TCR came from a woman younger than 35 in good health. The sequencing sample was made of naive CD4+ T cells from blood.

CDR3 protein: CASSQGVGYGYTF. The CDR3 DNA reads TGTGCCAGCAGCCAGGGGGTAGGCTATGGCTACACCTTC. The chain is built from TRBV4-2 and TRBJ1-2; possibly TRBD1 for D (5 bases). Germline-derived CDR1 and CDR2 are LGHNA and YNFKEQ. This CDR3 is 13 amino acids long. V gave up 3 bases and J gave up 4 bases, with 9 bases separating them.